The clone carrying this TCR beta chain is classed as medium-sized by frequency. The target antigen is unknown. Some 39,000 genome equivalents of blood DNA were amplified for TRB. One tube held mixed TRB-A and TRB-B primer pools for touch-down PCR. From the multiplex PCR reads, TCRdb lists one entry per CDR3 protein and no DNA. The table lists around 6,300 distinct CDR3 sequences, with roughly a third in the top ten. The data stem from a study of T cell clusters in autoimmune cytopenias. Findings and limits, study-wide: Primary autoimmune cytopenia patients seemingly lacked the physiological T cell clusters found in healthy donors.

This CDR3 region has 15 residues. Germline CDR1 and CDR2: SQVTM and ANQGSEA. The same sample was also studied in work on T cell repertoires in aging, cancer and after chemotherapy.

This TCR was recovered from a human donor in good health. This chain uses TRBV29-1 with TRBJ2-1; TCRdb proposes TRBD2, but this gene call is untestable without DNA. The sample consisted of peripheral blood. The CDR3 region is CSVLKTSGGVNEQFF.